Each of the 5 T cell receptor beta chains below was sequenced from the same sample in a study of a mutant IDH1 vaccine in newly diagnosed glioma. TCRdb keeps only in-frame clones here, not all; method: immunoSEQ multiplex PCR. The data show tens of thousands of clones, about 74% seen once. This sample's time point: week 35, safety follow-up. Doses consisted of 300 ug of mutant IDH1 20-mer peptide each, paired with topical imiquimod. No antigens are known for them. The material was PBMCs, obtained from a glioma patient whose treatment included an IDH1 peptide vaccine. The source is a man between 50 and 59 years old with glioma.

The chain combines TRBV9 with TRBJ2-2; D gene unclear. Between the trimmed V and J ends, which lost 0 bases and 5 bases, there was a span of 8 bases. The length of the CDR3 is 14 residues. Germline V gives CDR1 SGDLS, CDR2 YYNGEE. Written as DNA, the CDR3 is TGTGCCAGCAGCGTAGGGTCAGGTACCGGGGAGCTGTTTTTT. Translation gives CASSVGSGTGELFF.

This clone was recorded at least ten times. A read error may produce the germline difference seen at one junction end. The rearrangement joins TRBV4-1 to TRBJ2-1; the D gene could be TRBD1 or TRBD2 (5 bases each). The CDR3 extends over 11 amino acids. Germline assignment: CDR1 MGHRA and CDR2 YSYEKL. The CDR3 DNA is TGCGCCAGCAGCCAATCTGGGAGCAGGGTCTTC. Translation gives CASSQSGSRVF.

The chain couples TRBV29-1 to TRBJ2-2; 8 nucleotides match TRBD1. The CDR3 sequence is 13 residues long. CDR1 and CDR2 from the germline V gene are SQVTM and ANQGSEA. Trimming removed 4 bases from V and 5 bases from J; junction bases left unmatched: 3. The CDR3 DNA follows: TGCAGCGTTGGAGACAGGGGAACCGGGGAGCTGTTTTTT. Protein: CSVGDRGTGELFF.

The genes are TRBV5-1 and TRBJ2-3, with D perhaps matching TRBD1 or TRBD2 (5 bases each). CDR1 SGHRS and CDR2 YFSETQ come from the germline V gene. The germline V and J ends were trimmed by 4 bases and 4 bases, with 13 bases remaining between them. CDR3 length: 14 residues. CDR3: CASSPRGDPDTQYF. CDR3 coding DNA: TGCGCCAGCAGCCCACGTGGGGACCCAGATACGCAGTATTTT.

V usage is TRBV27 and J usage is TRBJ2-2; TRBD1 matches 7 bases. The CDR3 length is 13 residues. J gave up 5 bases and V 5 bases, and 2 bases lay outside the gene matches. Germline values: CDR1 MNHEY, CDR2 SMNVEV (reference sequence). In DNA form, the CDR3 reads TGTGCCAGCAGTCAGGGGGTTACCGGGGAGCTGTTTTTT. Protein product: CASSQGVTGELFF.